A selection of T cell receptor beta chains follows, all from one sample in a study of OX40 agonist ivuxolimab in advanced cancers. The protocol was immunoSEQ multiplex PCR, while the TCRdb copy is restricted to in-frame clones and leaves out a portion. The sample has some 51,000 clones, approximately 83% seen once; the top ten hold roughly an eighth. The sequenced sample was CD4+ or CD8+ T cells sorted from blood, obtained in a trial of the OX40 agonist ivuxolimab. These receptors were collected from an adult with an advanced solid tumor such as melanoma, head and neck, liver or kidney cancer. The CDR3 runs from the conserved cysteine through the conserved F or W. A D gene is named only where the DNA matches it firmly. Size values are once, few and many counts, or a class for expanded clones, and some rows have none.

D gene: TRBD1
V gene: TRBV5-6
J gene: TRBJ2-1
clone size: NA
CDR3 protein: CASSTDRGTYNEQFF
CDR3 DNA: TGTGCCAGCAGCACGGACAGGGGGACCTACAATGAGCAGTTCTTC

D gene: NA
V gene: TRBV6-5
J gene: TRBJ2-3
clone size: NA
CDR3 protein: CASRRDSTDTQYF
CDR3 DNA: TGTGCCAGCAGAAGGGACTCCACAGATACGCAGTATTTT

D gene: NA
V gene: TRBV2
J gene: TRBJ1-5
clone size: NA
CDR3 protein: CASSEGYQPQHF
CDR3 DNA: TGTGCCAGCAGTGAGGGGTACCAGCCCCAGCATTTT

D gene: NA
V gene: TRBV7-7
J gene: TRBJ2-2
clone size: NA
CDR3 protein: CASSSRDAGELFF
CDR3 DNA: TGTGCTAGCAGCTCCCGGGACGCCGGGGAGCTGTTTTTT

D gene: NA
V gene: TRBV11-2
J gene: TRBJ1-1
clone size: NA
CDR3 protein: CASNLGGIITEAFF
CDR3 DNA: TGTGCCAGCAATCTAGGGGGTATTATAACTGAAGCTTTCTTT

D gene: NA
V gene: TRBV4-2
J gene: TRBJ1-1
clone size: NA
CDR3 protein: CASSQEWDMNTEAFF
CDR3 DNA: TGTGCCAGCAGCCAAGAGTGGGACATGAACACTGAAGCTTTCTTT

D gene: NA
V gene: TRBV5-4
J gene: TRBJ1-2
clone size: NA
CDR3 protein: CASSLDRALGYGYTF
CDR3 DNA: TGTGCCAGCAGCTTGGACAGGGCTCTTGGTTATGGCTACACCTTC

D gene: NA
V gene: TRBV6-1
J gene: TRBJ2-1
clone size: NA
CDR3 protein: CASSYGQPSYNEQFF
CDR3 DNA: TGTGCCAGCAGCTACGGACAGCCCTCCTACAATGAGCAGTTCTTC

D gene: NA
V gene: TRBV5-1
J gene: TRBJ2-1
clone size: once
CDR3 protein: CASSLETVPNEQFF
CDR3 DNA: TGCGCCAGCAGCTTGGAGACCGTGCCCAATGAGCAGTTCTTC

D gene: NA
V gene: TRBV9
J gene: TRBJ2-5
clone size: few
CDR3 protein: CASSPTPVRDGDKTQYF
CDR3 DNA: TGTGCCAGCAGCCCGACCCCGGTCCGGGACGGTGACAAGACCCAGTACTTC

D gene: NA
V gene: TRBV5-6
J gene: TRBJ2-2
clone size: NA
CDR3 protein: CASSLGRANTGELFF
CDR3 DNA: TGTGCCAGCAGCTTGGGCAGGGCGAACACCGGGGAGCTGTTTTTT

D gene: NA
V gene: TRBV4-1
J gene: TRBJ2-5
clone size: NA
CDR3 protein: CASSQDGTGDRETQYF
CDR3 DNA: TGCGCCAGCAGCCAAGACGGGACGGGAGATCGGGAGACCCAGTACTTC

D gene: NA
V gene: TRBV6-1
J gene: TRBJ1-2
clone size: NA
CDR3 protein: CASSESWAIRLYGYTF
CDR3 DNA: TGTGCCAGCAGTGAATCTTGGGCTATACGACTCTATGGCTACACCTTC

D gene: TRBD1
V gene: TRBV6-5
J gene: TRBJ1-2
clone size: NA
CDR3 protein: CASSYLKTGLNYGYTF
CDR3 DNA: TGTGCCAGCAGTTACCTAAAGACAGGGCTTAACTATGGCTACACCTTC

D gene: NA
V gene: TRBV11-1
J gene: TRBJ2-2
clone size: NA
CDR3 protein: CASSLVGLNTGELFF
CDR3 DNA: TGTGCCAGCAGCTTAGTGGGACTTAACACCGGGGAGCTGTTTTTT

D gene: NA
V gene: TRBV5-1
J gene: TRBJ2-1
clone size: once
CDR3 protein: CASSLVKGSYNEQFF
CDR3 DNA: TGCGCCAGCAGCTTGGTGAAGGGGTCCTACAATGAGCAGTTCTTC

D gene: TRBD2
V gene: TRBV19
J gene: TRBJ2-5
clone size: NA
CDR3 protein: CASTLTSGRYETQYF
CDR3 DNA: TGTGCCAGTACCCTGACTAGCGGGAGATATGAGACCCAGTACTTC

D gene: TRBD1
V gene: TRBV15
J gene: TRBJ1-5
clone size: NA
CDR3 protein: CATSSKTGKLSQPQHF
CDR3 DNA: TGTGCCACCAGCAGTAAGACAGGGAAGCTTAGTCAGCCCCAGCATTTT

D gene: NA
V gene: TRBV5-1
J gene: TRBJ2-7
clone size: NA
CDR3 protein: CASSLGAEGPQYF
CDR3 DNA: TGCGCCAGCAGCTTGGGTGCTGAGGGCCCGCAGTACTTC

D gene: NA
V gene: TRBV5-4
J gene: TRBJ2-3
clone size: NA
CDR3 protein: CASSFYRVGTDTQYF
CDR3 DNA: TGTGCCAGCAGCTTTTATAGGGTCGGCACAGATACGCAGTATTTT

D gene: NA
V gene: TRBV6-5
J gene: TRBJ1-6
clone size: NA
CDR3 protein: CASSPATGYNSPLHF
CDR3 DNA: TGTGCCAGCAGTCCGGCGACTGGCTATAATTCACCCCTCCACTTT

D gene: NA
V gene: TRBV4-1
J gene: TRBJ1-4
clone size: NA
CDR3 protein: CASSQRVGGDEKLFF
CDR3 DNA: TGCGCCAGCAGCCAAAGGGTCGGTGGTGATGAAAAACTGTTTTTT

D gene: NA
V gene: TRBV28
J gene: TRBJ2-1
clone size: once
CDR3 protein: CASSLGLGRAYNEQFF
CDR3 DNA: TGTGCCAGCAGTTTGGGCCTGGGCAGGGCCTACAATGAGCAGTTCTTC

D gene: TRBD1
V gene: TRBV7-3
J gene: TRBJ2-3
clone size: once
CDR3 protein: CASSPNLGQITDTQYF
CDR3 DNA: TGTGCCAGCAGCCCAAACCTGGGACAGATCACAGATACGCAGTATTTT

D gene: TRBD2
V gene: TRBV28
J gene: TRBJ2-5
clone size: NA
CDR3 protein: CASSSLAAQETQYF
CDR3 DNA: TGTGCCAGCAGTTCCCTAGCGGCCCAAGAGACCCAGTACTTC

D gene: NA
V gene: TRBV5-6
J gene: TRBJ2-1
clone size: NA
CDR3 protein: CASSSAGGYNEQFF
CDR3 DNA: TGTGCCAGCAGCTCGGCAGGGGGGTACAATGAGCAGTTCTTC

D gene: TRBD2
V gene: TRBV27
J gene: TRBJ2-3
clone size: NA
CDR3 protein: CASSLTSGSTDTQYF
CDR3 DNA: TGTGCCAGCAGTTTGACTAGCGGGAGTACAGATACGCAGTATTTT

D gene: TRBD1
V gene: TRBV27
J gene: TRBJ2-5
clone size: NA
CDR3 protein: CASSFGQGKGQETQYF
CDR3 DNA: TGTGCCAGCAGTTTTGGACAGGGGAAGGGGCAAGAGACCCAGTACTTC

D gene: NA
V gene: TRBV2
J gene: TRBJ2-3
clone size: NA
CDR3 protein: CASSDLSSTDTQYF
CDR3 DNA: TGTGCCAGCAGTGATCTTAGCAGCACAGATACGCAGTATTTT

D gene: NA
V gene: TRBV6-5
J gene: TRBJ2-1
clone size: NA
CDR3 protein: CASKGPGAFNEQFF
CDR3 DNA: TGTGCCAGCAAGGGTCCGGGAGCCTTCAATGAGCAGTTCTTC

D gene: NA
V gene: TRBV5-1
J gene: TRBJ2-1
clone size: NA
CDR3 protein: CASSLGPVYNEQFF
CDR3 DNA: TGCGCCAGCAGCTTGGGTCCGGTATACAATGAGCAGTTCTTC

D gene: NA
V gene: TRBV27
J gene: TRBJ2-1
clone size: NA
CDR3 protein: CASRETLDSYNEQFF
CDR3 DNA: TGTGCCAGCAGAGAAACTTTGGACAGCTACAATGAGCAGTTCTTC

D gene: TRBD1
V gene: TRBV6-5
J gene: TRBJ2-5
clone size: NA
CDR3 protein: CASKTGAETQYF
CDR3 DNA: TGTGCCAGCAAGACAGGGGCAGAGACCCAGTACTTC

D gene: NA
V gene: TRBV15
J gene: TRBJ1-2
clone size: NA
CDR3 protein: CATSSWTRENYGYTF
CDR3 DNA: TGTGCCACCAGCAGTTGGACGCGAGAAAACTATGGCTACACCTTC

D gene: NA
V gene: TRBV6-4
J gene: TRBJ2-1
clone size: NA
CDR3 protein: CASSAQLGGEQFF
CDR3 DNA: TGTGCCAGCAGTGCCCAACTAGGAGGTGAGCAGTTCTTC

D gene: NA
V gene: TRBV5-4
J gene: TRBJ2-1
clone size: NA
CDR3 protein: CASSLTSSSYNEQFF
CDR3 DNA: TGTGCCAGCAGCCTGACTTCTAGCTCCTACAATGAGCAGTTCTTC

D gene: NA
V gene: TRBV30
J gene: TRBJ2-1
clone size: NA
CDR3 protein: CAWIPDFQQTLNEQFF
CDR3 DNA: TGTGCCTGGATACCGGATTTCCAACAGACACTAAATGAGCAGTTCTTC

D gene: NA
V gene: TRBV7-6
J gene: TRBJ1-3
clone size: NA
CDR3 protein: CASSPGGSHSGNTIYF
CDR3 DNA: TGTGCCAGCAGCCCAGGCGGCAGTCACTCTGGAAACACCATATATTTT

D gene: NA
V gene: TRBV7-3
J gene: TRBJ2-3
clone size: once
CDR3 protein: CASGESDTQYF
CDR3 DNA: TGTGCCAGCGGGGAGTCAGATACGCAGTATTTT

D gene: NA
V gene: TRBV18
J gene: TRBJ1-5
clone size: NA
CDR3 protein: CASSPQTGRSNQPQHF
CDR3 DNA: TGTGCCAGCTCACCACAGACGGGACGGAGCAATCAGCCCCAGCATTTT

D gene: NA
V gene: TRBV11-3
J gene: TRBJ2-2
clone size: NA
CDR3 protein: CASSKDGHNTGELFF
CDR3 DNA: TGTGCCAGCAGCAAGGACGGGCACAACACCGGGGAGCTGTTTTTT

D gene: NA
V gene: TRBV5-5
J gene: TRBJ1-3
clone size: NA
CDR3 protein: CASSRYTGPGNTIYF
CDR3 DNA: TGTGCCAGCAGCCGATATACAGGGCCTGGAAACACCATATATTTT

D gene: TRBD2
V gene: TRBV5-1
J gene: TRBJ2-1
clone size: NA
CDR3 protein: CASSLGPAGGPVYNEQFF
CDR3 DNA: TGCGCCAGCAGCTTGGGCCCCGCGGGAGGGCCAGTCTACAATGAGCAGTTCTTC

D gene: NA
V gene: TRBV18
J gene: TRBJ1-1
clone size: NA
CDR3 protein: CASSPVQVNTEAFF
CDR3 DNA: TGTGCCAGCTCACCTGTACAGGTGAACACTGAAGCTTTCTTT

D gene: NA
V gene: TRBV6-4
J gene: TRBJ2-2
clone size: NA
CDR3 protein: CASSEGGGTGELFF
CDR3 DNA: TGTGCCAGCAGTGAGGGAGGGGGCACCGGGGAGCTGTTTTTT

D gene: TRBD1
V gene: TRBV18
J gene: TRBJ1-1
clone size: NA
CDR3 protein: CASSPGQGIGEAFF
CDR3 DNA: TGTGCCAGCTCACCAGGACAGGGGATAGGTGAAGCTTTCTTT